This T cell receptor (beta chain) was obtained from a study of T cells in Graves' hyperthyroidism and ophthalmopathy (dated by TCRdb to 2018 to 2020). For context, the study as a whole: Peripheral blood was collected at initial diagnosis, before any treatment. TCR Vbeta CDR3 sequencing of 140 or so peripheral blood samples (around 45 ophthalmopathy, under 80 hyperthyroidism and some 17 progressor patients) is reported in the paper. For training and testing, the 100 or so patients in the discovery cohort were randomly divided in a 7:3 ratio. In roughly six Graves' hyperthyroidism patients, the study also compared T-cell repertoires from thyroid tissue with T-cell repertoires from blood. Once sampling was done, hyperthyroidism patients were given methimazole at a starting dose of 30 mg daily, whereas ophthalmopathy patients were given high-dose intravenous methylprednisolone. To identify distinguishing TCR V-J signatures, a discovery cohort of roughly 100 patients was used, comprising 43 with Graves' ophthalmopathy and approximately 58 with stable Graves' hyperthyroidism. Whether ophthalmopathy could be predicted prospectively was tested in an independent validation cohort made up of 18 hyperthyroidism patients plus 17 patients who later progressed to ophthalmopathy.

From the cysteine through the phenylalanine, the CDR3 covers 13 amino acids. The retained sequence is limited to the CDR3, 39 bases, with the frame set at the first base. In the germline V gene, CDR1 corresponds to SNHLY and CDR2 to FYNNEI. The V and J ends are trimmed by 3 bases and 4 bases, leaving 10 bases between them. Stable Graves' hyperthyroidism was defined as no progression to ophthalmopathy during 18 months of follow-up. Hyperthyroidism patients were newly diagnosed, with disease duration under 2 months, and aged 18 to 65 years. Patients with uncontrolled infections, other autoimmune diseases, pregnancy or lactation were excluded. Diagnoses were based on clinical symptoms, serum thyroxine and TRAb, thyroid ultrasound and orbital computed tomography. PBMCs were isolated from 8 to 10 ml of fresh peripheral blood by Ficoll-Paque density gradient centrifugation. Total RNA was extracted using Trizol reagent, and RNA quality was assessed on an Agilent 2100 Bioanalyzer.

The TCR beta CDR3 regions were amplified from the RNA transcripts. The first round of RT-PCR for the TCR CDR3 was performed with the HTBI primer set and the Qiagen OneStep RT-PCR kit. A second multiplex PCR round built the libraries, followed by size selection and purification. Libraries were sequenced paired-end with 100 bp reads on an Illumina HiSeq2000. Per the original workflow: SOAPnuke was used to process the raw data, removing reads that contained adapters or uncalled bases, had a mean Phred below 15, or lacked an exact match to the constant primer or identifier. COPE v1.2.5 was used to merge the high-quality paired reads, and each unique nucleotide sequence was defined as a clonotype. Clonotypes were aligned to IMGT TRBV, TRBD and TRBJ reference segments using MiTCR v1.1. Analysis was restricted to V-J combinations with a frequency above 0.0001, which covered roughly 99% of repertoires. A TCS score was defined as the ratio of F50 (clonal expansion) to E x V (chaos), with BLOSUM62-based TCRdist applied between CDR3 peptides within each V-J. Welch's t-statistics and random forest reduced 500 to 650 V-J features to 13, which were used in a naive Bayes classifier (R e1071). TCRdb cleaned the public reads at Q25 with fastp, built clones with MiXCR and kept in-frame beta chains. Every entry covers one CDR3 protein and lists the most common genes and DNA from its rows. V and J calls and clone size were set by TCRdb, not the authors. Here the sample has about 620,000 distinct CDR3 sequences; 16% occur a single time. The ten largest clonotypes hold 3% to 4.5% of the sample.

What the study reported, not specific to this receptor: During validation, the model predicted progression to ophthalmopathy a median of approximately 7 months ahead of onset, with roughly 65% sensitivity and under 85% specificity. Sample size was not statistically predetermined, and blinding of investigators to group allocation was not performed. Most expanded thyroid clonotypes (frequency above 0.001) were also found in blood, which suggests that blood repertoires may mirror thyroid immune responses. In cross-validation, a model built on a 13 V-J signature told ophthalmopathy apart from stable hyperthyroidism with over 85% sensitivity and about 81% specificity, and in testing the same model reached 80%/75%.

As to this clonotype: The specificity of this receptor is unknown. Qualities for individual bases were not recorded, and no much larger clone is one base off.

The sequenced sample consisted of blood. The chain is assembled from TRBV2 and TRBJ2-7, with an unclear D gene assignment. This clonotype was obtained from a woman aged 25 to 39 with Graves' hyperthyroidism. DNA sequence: TGTGCCAGCAGTGATCAGTTTTCTTACGAGCAGTACTTC. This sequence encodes CASSDQFSYEQYF.